A selection of T cell receptor beta chains follows, all from one sample in a study of CD8 T cells in ankylosing spondylitis. One entry per CDR3 protein, called by TCRdb with MiXCR from the 5' RACE reads. The table has about 220,000 distinct CDR3 sequences, around 19% seen once. Sequencing input: blood, either unsorted or a sorted T cell fraction (not recorded which). These receptor sequences come from a male donor with ankylosing spondylitis. Each CDR3 is given with its conserved first and last residue.

V gene: TRBV5-6
J gene: TRBJ1-4
CDR3 protein: CASSLSGATNEKLFF

V gene: TRBV28
J gene: TRBJ2-5
CDR3 protein: CASSRPWAGQETQYF

V gene: TRBV5-5
J gene: TRBJ2-5
CDR3 protein: CASSSSEETQYF

V gene: TRBV7-8
J gene: TRBJ2-7
CDR3 protein: CASSLVRGGYEQYF

V gene: TRBV4-1
J gene: TRBJ2-5
CDR3 protein: CASSQDIRSGETQYF

V gene: TRBV29-1
J gene: TRBJ2-6
CDR3 protein: CSVTSGTGGANVLTF

V gene: TRBV12-3/TRBV12-4
J gene: TRBJ1-3
CDR3 protein: CASSTRTGTDGNTIYF

V gene: TRBV2
J gene: TRBJ2-5
CDR3 protein: CASSELVTYQETQYF

V gene: TRBV19
J gene: TRBJ1-2
CDR3 protein: CPSSIWTGLSGGYTF

V gene: TRBV5-1
J gene: TRBJ2-7
CDR3 protein: CASSFENSRHFYEQYF

V gene: TRBV3-1
J gene: TRBJ2-6
CDR3 protein: CASSPTFGSGANVLTF

V gene: TRBV19
J gene: TRBJ2-2
CDR3 protein: CASSIAIELNTGELFF

V gene: TRBV4-1
J gene: TRBJ2-3
CDR3 protein: CASSGTPLSTDTQYF

V gene: TRBV20-1
J gene: TRBJ2-1
CDR3 protein: CSATEGGLNEQFF

V gene: TRBV9
J gene: TRBJ1-2
CDR3 protein: CASSVGGTRDGYTF

V gene: TRBV7-3
J gene: TRBJ1-1
CDR3 protein: CASSLKLGDEAFF

V gene: TRBV12-3/TRBV12-4
J gene: TRBJ2-1
CDR3 protein: CASSFGLAGEDEQFF

V gene: TRBV27
J gene: TRBJ2-1
CDR3 protein: CASTSWRVNPDYNEQFF

V gene: TRBV28
J gene: TRBJ2-7
CDR3 protein: CASTLGASEFLEQYF

V gene: TRBV12-3/TRBV12-4
J gene: TRBJ1-1
CDR3 protein: CASSFGRPGNTEAFF

V gene: TRBV30
J gene: TRBJ2-1
CDR3 protein: CAGEGTGNSHNEQFF

V gene: TRBV12-3/TRBV12-4
J gene: TRBJ1-6
CDR3 protein: CASSPTGDAVPLHF

V gene: TRBV5-1
J gene: TRBJ2-2
CDR3 protein: CASSPGDFNTGELFF

V gene: TRBV12-3/TRBV12-4
J gene: TRBJ2-2
CDR3 protein: CASSLGEGRSNTGELFF

V gene: TRBV6-2/TRBV6-3
J gene: TRBJ1-6
CDR3 protein: CASSIPGLLPLHF

V gene: TRBV2
J gene: TRBJ2-1
CDR3 protein: CASSGGTGYNEQFF

V gene: TRBV28
J gene: TRBJ1-1
CDR3 protein: CASSFPKTNIRDGNTEAFF

V gene: TRBV24-1
J gene: TRBJ2-5
CDR3 protein: CATRMTGEETQYF

V gene: TRBV6-4
J gene: TRBJ1-6
CDR3 protein: CASSDSGPRDRGNSPLHF

V gene: TRBV27
J gene: TRBJ1-2
CDR3 protein: CASSLISIGGSYTF

V gene: TRBV13
J gene: TRBJ2-5
CDR3 protein: CASSSTYRRQETQYF

V gene: TRBV20-1
J gene: TRBJ2-2
CDR3 protein: CSARVTSGRRDTGELFF

V gene: TRBV27
J gene: TRBJ2-7
CDR3 protein: CASSLQPHWGNYEQYF

V gene: TRBV12-3/TRBV12-4
J gene: TRBJ2-2
CDR3 protein: CASSPESGGELFF

V gene: TRBV3-1
J gene: TRBJ1-2
CDR3 protein: CASLNTGATNYGYTF

V gene: TRBV5-1
J gene: TRBJ1-4
CDR3 protein: CASSLKQGAANEKLFF

V gene: TRBV4-1
J gene: TRBJ2-7
CDR3 protein: CASSQGPGPGSSYEQYF

V gene: TRBV30
J gene: TRBJ1-1
CDR3 protein: CAWSAQGSEAFF

V gene: TRBV6-2/TRBV6-3
J gene: TRBJ2-7
CDR3 protein: CASSSRDYKYEQYF

V gene: TRBV6-1
J gene: TRBJ2-1
CDR3 protein: CASSGFGGSYNEQFF

V gene: TRBV7-9
J gene: TRBJ1-1
CDR3 protein: CASSPIPGGAFF

V gene: TRBV7-9
J gene: TRBJ2-7
CDR3 protein: CASSKQGHEQYF

V gene: TRBV29-1
J gene: TRBJ2-1
CDR3 protein: CSVEDIRAGGFF

V gene: TRBV12-3/TRBV12-4
J gene: TRBJ1-4
CDR3 protein: CASRSGSNEKLFF

V gene: TRBV12-3/TRBV12-4
J gene: TRBJ2-1
CDR3 protein: CASSRGRESSDEQFF

V gene: TRBV3-1
J gene: TRBJ2-1
CDR3 protein: CASSQDWGYNEQFF

V gene: TRBV5-5
J gene: TRBJ2-7
CDR3 protein: CASSPLTGSGEQYF

V gene: TRBV7-9
J gene: TRBJ1-2
CDR3 protein: CASSATHGQILYGYTF

V gene: TRBV12-3/TRBV12-4
J gene: TRBJ2-1
CDR3 protein: CVSSSGLARWQQFF

V gene: TRBV7-8
J gene: TRBJ1-1
CDR3 protein: CASSLGSGLPEAFF

V gene: TRBV28
J gene: TRBJ1-6
CDR3 protein: CASTRDREPSRRALNSPLHF

V gene: TRBV27
J gene: TRBJ1-5
CDR3 protein: CASSLGGSNQPQHF

V gene: TRBV12-3/TRBV12-4
J gene: TRBJ2-4
CDR3 protein: CASKGPLPVAKNIQYF

V gene: TRBV21-1
J gene: TRBJ2-6
CDR3 protein: CASSKEGGYSGANVLTF

V gene: TRBV7-8
J gene: TRBJ1-1
CDR3 protein: CASSLGWALGGNRMNTEAFF